Detailed here is one TCR beta chain. Its antigen is not yet known. No per-base quality is available; no much larger clone lies one base away. According to the study, the label for this sample's time point signals: after neoadjuvant nivolumab, at surgical resection. Patients were newly diagnosed with stage II-IVA oral cavity squamous cell carcinoma and had received no prior systemic or radiation treatment. Everyone in the cohort had locally advanced, HPV-negative oral cavity squamous cell carcinoma. Peripheral blood mononuclear cells were analyzed directly and were not maintained or expanded in culture. The samples were drawn from a longitudinal correlative study tied to a single-arm phase II trial testing neoadjuvant nivolumab in oral cavity squamous cell carcinoma. Genomic DNA-based TCRbeta sequencing was performed on subject-matched pre- and post-treatment PBMCs and tumors from three responders and three non-responders. Peripheral blood mononuclear cells were drawn once before nivolumab treatment and a second time after treatment, when surgery took place. Genomic DNA was isolated from PBMCs using the Maxwell RSC DNA from Cells kit.

For deep sequencing, PBMC libraries mostly used around 0.45 ug of input genomic DNA, with six replicates for each sample. Following the manufacturer's instructions, the team built TCRbeta libraries using the immunoSEQ hsTCRbeta kit. The completed libraries were mixed into a single pool at 3 nM, then sequenced with an Illumina NovaSeq 6000 S4 flow cell. The authors' pipeline ran thus. The immunoSEQ Analyzer handled quality control and preprocessing of the raw data. The analysis was restricted to productive rearrangements, with each unique CDR3 amino acid sequence defining a clonotype. Repertoire clonality was estimated as the Gini-Simpson index, which was calculated using the R package tcR. Student's t test was used to compare Gini indices, while Pearson correlation assessed associations with tumor size change. TCRdb stores this immuneACCESS table with in-frame sequences only. Part of the clones is absent; in the studies checked, under half of the shortfall reflects unresolved V genes, and no reason is known for the rest. For V, J and clone size, that table is used; D and trimming come from the DNA. The sample includes some 15,000 clones, with about 73% observed a single time. Of the sample, about 2.8% is held by the ten largest clones.

Germline trimming: 0 bases from V, 2 bases from J; junction bases outside gene matches: 5. CDR1 SGHRS and CDR2 YFSETQ were looked up in the germline V gene. The CDR3 runs 16 residues from the cysteine to the phenylalanine. Only CDR3 DNA remains: 48 bases, in frame from the first base. This record belongs to a study of neoadjuvant anti-PD-1 for oral cavity cancer (dated by TCRdb to the early 2020s). A note on the overall study: Before undergoing curative-intent surgical resection, most patients got three to four biweekly nivolumab doses at 3 mg/kg. For patients who did not progress, a fourth nivolumab dose was given around day 43, followed by definitive surgical resection on days 50-56. Patients with complete response, partial response or stable disease by RECIST 1.1 were defined as responders, whereas patients with progression were defined as non-responders. The parent correlative cohort included some twelve patients, with a roughly 34% response rate. Here is what the overall study found, with its caveats: After neoadjuvant nivolumab, T cell clonality (Gini index) in PBMCs was significantly higher in non-responders than in responders. Only three patients per response group were included in the TCR analyses, and larger cohorts for validation were called for by the authors. Higher pretreatment blood Treg/Th17 ratios correlated with both higher pretreatment blood TCRbeta clonality and lower post-treatment tumor TCRbeta clonality.

This receptor was taken from a person aged 40 to 85 with oral cavity squamous cell carcinoma. The specimen comprised PBMCs, sampled after nivolumab (anti-PD-1) treatment. The chain uses TRBV5-1 and TRBJ2-5; the central 9 bases match TRBD2. CDR3 region: CASSLAPSGVQETQYF. The DNA sequence is as follows: TGCGCCAGCAGCTTGGCACCTAGCGGGGTACAAGAGACCCAGTACTTC. Supplemented by the reference TRBV5-1 and TRBJ2-5 proteins around the CDR3, the complete variable domain is KAGVTQTPRYLIKTRGQQVTLSCSPISGHRSVSWYQQTPGQGLQFLFEYFSETQRNKGNFPGRFSGRQFSNSRSEMNVSTLELGDSALYLCASSLAPSGVQETQYFGPGTRLLVL.